The clone carrying this T cell receptor (beta chain) was counted between two and nine times. The assay was immunoSEQ multiplex PCR, and TCRdb's table has in-frame clones only and misses some. The sample gives about 490,000 clones, roughly 85% of which show up once; over 9.5% is in the top ten. This CDR3 region has 15 residues. The germline V gene encodes CDR1 SNHLY and CDR2 FYNNEI. V lost 3 bases and J 6 bases, leaving 18 bases between the germline ends. This sample stems from a study of shared clonotypes between healthy human individuals. The TCR comes from a woman between 40 and 50 years old in good health. Some clones in this sample may be carry-over from other donors' samples. J is TRBJ2-7 and V is TRBV2; D is unclear. Sequenced sample: PBMCs. The CDR3 bases are TGTGCCAGCAGTGATATAGTCGGGCAGGTTTTCGAGCAGTACTTC. Amino acids: CASSDIVGQVFEQYF. The full variable domain, its missing parts supplied by reference TRBV2 and TRBJ2-7, is EPEVTQTPSHQVTQMGQEVILRCVPISNHLYFYWYRQILGQKVEFLVSFYNNEISEKSEIFDDQFSVERPDGSNFTLKIRSTKLEDSAMYFCASSDIVGQVFEQYFGPGTRLTVT.